This T cell receptor beta chain was profiled in a study of blood T cell repertoires in COVID-19. Measured with immunoSEQ multiplex PCR; TCRdb has only the in-frame clones, and not every one. The data hold about 90,000 clones, with roughly three quarters observed a single time. Sequenced sample: peripheral blood. The receptor comes from a woman of 80 years or more with acute or convalescent COVID-19.

As DNA, the CDR3 is TGTGCCAGCAGATTAGCGGGGAGCTCCTACGAGCAGTACTTC. Encoded protein: CASRLAGSSYEQYF. V usage is TRBV25-1 and J usage is TRBJ2-7; 8 bases fit TRBD2. The CDR3 is 14 amino acids. J gave up 0 bases and V 6 bases, and 4 bases lay outside the gene matches. Germline V gives CDR1 MGHDK, CDR2 SYGVNS.